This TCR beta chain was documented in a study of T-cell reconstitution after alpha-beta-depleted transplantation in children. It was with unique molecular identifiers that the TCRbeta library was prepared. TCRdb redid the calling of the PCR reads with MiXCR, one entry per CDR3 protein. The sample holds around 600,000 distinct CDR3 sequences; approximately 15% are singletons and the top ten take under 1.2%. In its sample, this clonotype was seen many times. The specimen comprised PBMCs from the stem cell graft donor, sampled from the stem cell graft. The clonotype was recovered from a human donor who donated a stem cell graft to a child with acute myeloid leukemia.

This chain's CDR3 is CATSLTGGVKNIQYF. DNA for the CDR3: TGTGCCACCAGCTTGACAGGGGGCGTCAAAAACATTCAGTACTTC. The V gene is TRBV15, the J gene TRBJ2-4, with 10 bases matching TRBD1. V lost 5 bases to trimming and J lost 3 bases; unmatched junction nucleotides: 4. The CDR3 contains 15 residues. The germline V gene has CDR1 LNHNV and CDR2 YYDKDF (reference sequence).